What follows are 18 T cell receptor beta chains derived from one specimen sequenced in a study of identical twins. TCRdb reprocessed the 5' RACE reads with MiXCR, giving one entry per CDR3 protein. The sample lists 300,000 to 350,000 distinct CDR3 sequences, approximately 13% seen once, with 7.2% in the top ten. These data also featured in a second study, about yellow fever vaccine responses in identical twins.

The sample comprised CD8+ T cells sorted from blood. The receptors come from a woman aged 18-29 years in good health.

This clonotype showed up just a few times. This chain uses TRBV29-1 with TRBJ2-7, with D unclear. The germline V gene has CDR1 SQVTM and CDR2 ANQGSEA. V was trimmed by 7 bases and J by 6 bases, leaving 10 bases between them. This CDR3 has 10 amino acids. CDR3 sequence (DNA): TGCAGCGCCGTAGGCGGCGAGCAGTACTTC. Protein: CSAVGGEQYF.

This clonotype was detected a few times. This rearrangement joins TRBV21-1 to TRBJ2-7; the listed D gene, TRBD1, was not tested against the DNA. TRBV21-1 is recorded as a pseudogene. The CDR3 is 13 residues long. CDR3 in amino acids: CASRDSISYEQYV. The CDR3 DNA is TGTGCCAGCAGGGACAGTATCTCCTACGAGCAGTACGTC.

The rearrangement uses TRBV7-8 and TRBJ2-5; 7 bases align to TRBD2. The trim removed 4 bases at V and 4 bases at J, leaving 12 bases unmatched. The CDR3 extends over 16 amino acids. Germline CDR1 SGHVS, CDR2 FQNEAQ. The CDR3 sequence: CASSSPREASRETQYF. CDR3 nucleotide sequence: TGTGCCAGCAGCTCCCCCCGGGAGGCTAGCAGAGAGACCCAGTACTTC.

This sequence joins TRBV11-2 and TRBJ2-5; D might be TRBD1 (6 bases). Per the germline V gene, CDR1 is SGHAT and CDR2 is FQNNGV. The CDR3 has 14 amino acids. V was shortened by 0 bases and J by 4 bases, with 9 bases between the two germline ends. The CDR3 region has the DNA TGTGCCAGCAGCTTAGATACAGGGTCAGAGACCCAGTACTTC. Its translation is CASSLDTGSETQYF.

This chain links TRBV20-1 with TRBJ2-7; a weak D match, TRBD1 (6 bases). Germline V gene lookup returns CDR1 DFQATT and CDR2 SNEGSKA (reference sequence). With 2 bases removed from V and 3 bases from J, the gap between germline ends came to 14 bases. This CDR3 has 14 amino acids. CDR3 bases: TGCAGTGCTAGATTACAGGGTCATGGCTACGAGCAGTACTTC. Translation gives CSARLQGHGYEQYF.

This clonotype has a single count. J is TRBJ2-3 and V is TRBV7-9, with D perhaps TRBD2 (5 bases). Germline CDR1 is SEHNR and CDR2 is FQNEAQ (reference sequence). V was clipped by 5 bases and J by 6 bases, with 15 bases between them. CDR3 size: 14 residues. The CDR3 loop is CASSRGSSIDTQYF. The CDR3 nucleotides read TGTGCCAGCAGCAGAGGGAGCTCTATCGATACGCAGTATTTT. The complete variable domain, with remaining parts taken from reference TRBV7-9 and TRBJ2-3, reads DTGVSQNPRHKITKRGQNVTFRCDPISEHNRLYWYRQTLGQGPEFLTYFQNEAQLEKSRLLSDRFSAERPKGSFSTLEIQRTEQGDSAMYLCASSRGSSIDTQYFGPGTRLTVL.

This rearrangement joins TRBV6-5 to TRBJ2-3; D is uncertain. This CDR3 is built from 11 residues. Deletions cut 5 bases from V and 15 bases from J, with 15 bases between. CDR1 is MNHEY and CDR2 is SVGAGI in the germline V gene. CDR3 in DNA: TGTGCCAGCAGTGTGGACGGCAGTGAATATTTT. Translating it yields CASSVDGSEYF.

This clonotype came up many times. The chain joins TRBV6-5 to TRBJ2-3; D may match TRBD1 or TRBD2 (7 bases each). V was shortened by 4 bases and J by 4 bases, with 15 bases between the two germline ends. CDR3 length: 15 amino acids. The germline V gene encodes CDR1 MNHEY and CDR2 SVGAGI. The CDR3 nucleotides read TGTGCCAGCAGTTCAGGGGGGGGACCCGCAGATACGCAGTATTTT. This translates into CASSSGGGPADTQYF.

This chain joins TRBV15 and TRBJ2-5, with D uncertain. V shed 6 bases and J shed 1 base, with 9 bases lying between them. The V gene's germline CDR1 is LNHNV and CDR2 YYDKDF (reference sequence). This CDR3 is built from 13 residues. This CDR3 reads CATSPEIQETQYF. CDR3 DNA sequence: TGTGCCACCAGTCCGGAGATCCAAGAGACCCAGTACTTC.

This clonotype occurred a few times. The chain joins TRBV19 to TRBJ2-2; no reliable D call. Germline-derived CDR1 and CDR2 are LNHDA and SQIVND (reference sequence). There are 12 residues in the CDR3. CDR3 sequence (DNA): TGTGCTTCCAAACGCGGTGACGGGGAGCTGTTTTTT. Translated: CASKRGDGELFF.

This chain connects TRBV14 to TRBJ2-5; D is unclear. The CDR3 has 14 amino acids. Trimming took off 5 bases at V and 1 base at J, with 11 bases between the two ends. CDR1 is SGHDN, CDR2 FVKESK, per germline. The CDR3 region is CASSIRAIQETQYF. In nucleotides, the CDR3 is TGTGCCAGCAGCATCCGGGCTATCCAAGAGACCCAGTACTTC.

The chain links TRBV20-1 to TRBJ2-7; D possibly corresponds to TRBD1 (6 bases). The CDR3 runs to 13 residues. Trimming took off 1 base at V and 5 bases at J, with 12 bases between the two ends. Germline-derived CDR1 and CDR2 are DFQATT and SNEGSKA (reference sequence). The CDR3 bases are TGCAGTGCTAGAGGAAACAGGGCGAACGAGCAGTACGTC. Residues: CSARGNRANEQYV.

The DNA for the CDR3 is TGTGCCAGCAGCAAGTCCACAGGGAATCAGCCCCAGCATTTT. It encodes CASSKSTGNQPQHF. This sequence joins TRBV21-1 and TRBJ1-5; TRBD1, as called in the table, went unchecked against the DNA. TRBV21-1 is a pseudogene locus. This CDR3 has 14 residues.

The chain uses TRBV27 and TRBJ2-7; possible D gene TRBD2, 5 bases. The CDR3 contains 16 residues. Per the germline V gene, CDR1 is MNHEY and CDR2 is SMNVEV (reference sequence). Trimming shortened V by 5 bases and J by 0 bases, and 17 bases separated the two germline ends. The CDR3 here is CASSPTAPGSSYEQYF. The CDR3 DNA is TGTGCCAGCAGTCCCACGGCCCCGGGGAGCTCCTACGAGCAGTACTTC.

Only a few counts were recorded for this clonotype. The CDR3 loop is CASSQVAGVRYEQFF. The CDR3 bases are TGCGCCAGCAGCCAAGTAGCGGGAGTAAGGTATGAGCAGTTCTTC. The chain carries TRBV4-1 and TRBJ2-1; 9 positions agree with TRBD2. Germline CDR1 is MGHRA and CDR2 is YSYEKL. There are 15 residues in the CDR3. V lost 1 base and J lost 8; bases outside the gene matches: 6.

The chain links TRBV10-2 to TRBJ1-2; D is possibly TRBD1 (6 bases). From germline, CDR1 is WSHSY and CDR2 SAAADI. The CDR3 length is 15 residues. Trimming took off 2 bases at V and 4 bases at J, with 14 bases between the two ends. DNA for the CDR3: TGCGCCAGCAGTGAGAGTACAGGGTTGGCCTATGGCTACACCTTC. Translated, it gives CASSESTGLAYGYTF.

The V gene is TRBV6-5, the J gene TRBJ2-5; 11 nucleotides line up with TRBD2. Trimming at V came to 2 bases and at J to 5 bases, leaving 4 bases not matched to a gene. The CDR3 runs 15 residues. CDR1 is MNHEY, CDR2 SVGAGI, per germline. This CDR3 reads CASSYLAGGLETQYF. The CDR3, as DNA: TGTGCCAGCAGTTACCTAGCGGGAGGATTGGAGACCCAGTACTTC.

The chain has TRBV27 and TRBJ2-7; a possible D gene is TRBD1 (5 bases). The CDR3 sequence is 13 residues long. Trimming left V 3 bases short and J 9 bases short, with 15 bases between. CDR1 and CDR2 from the germline V gene are MNHEY and SMNVEV (reference sequence). The CDR3 DNA reads as TGTGCCAGCAGTTTCGGGCAGGGCGCGTGGCAGTACTTC. This sequence encodes CASSFGQGAWQYF.